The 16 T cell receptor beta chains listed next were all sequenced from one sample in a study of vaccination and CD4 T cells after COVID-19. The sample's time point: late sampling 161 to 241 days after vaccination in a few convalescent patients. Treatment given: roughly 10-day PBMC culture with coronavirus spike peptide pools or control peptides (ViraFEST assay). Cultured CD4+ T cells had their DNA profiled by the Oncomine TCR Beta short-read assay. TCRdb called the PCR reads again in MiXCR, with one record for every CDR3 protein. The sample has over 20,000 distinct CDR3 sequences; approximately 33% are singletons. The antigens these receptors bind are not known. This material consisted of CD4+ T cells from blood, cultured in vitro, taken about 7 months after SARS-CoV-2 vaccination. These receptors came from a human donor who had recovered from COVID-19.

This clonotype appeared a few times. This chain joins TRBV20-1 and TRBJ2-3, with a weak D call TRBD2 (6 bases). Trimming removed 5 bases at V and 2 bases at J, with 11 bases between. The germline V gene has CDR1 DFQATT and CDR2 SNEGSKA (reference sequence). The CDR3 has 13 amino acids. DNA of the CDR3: TGCAGTGCTCCGGGAGTTAACACAGATACGCAGTATTTT. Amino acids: CSAPGVNTDTQYF.

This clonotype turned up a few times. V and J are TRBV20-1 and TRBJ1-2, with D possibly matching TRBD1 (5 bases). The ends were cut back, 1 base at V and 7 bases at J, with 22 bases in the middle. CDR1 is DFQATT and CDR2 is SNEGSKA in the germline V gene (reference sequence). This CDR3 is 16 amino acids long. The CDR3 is CSARGPKTQIRGGYTF. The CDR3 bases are TGCAGTGCTAGAGGCCCGAAGACACAAATAAGGGGTGGCTACACCTTC.

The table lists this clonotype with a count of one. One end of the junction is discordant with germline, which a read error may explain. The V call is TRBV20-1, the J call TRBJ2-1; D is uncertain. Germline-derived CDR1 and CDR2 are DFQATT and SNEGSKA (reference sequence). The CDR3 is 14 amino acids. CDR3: CGASPNGWRNEQFF. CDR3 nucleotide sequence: TGCGGTGCTTCACCAAATGGGTGGCGGAATGAGCAGTTCTTC.

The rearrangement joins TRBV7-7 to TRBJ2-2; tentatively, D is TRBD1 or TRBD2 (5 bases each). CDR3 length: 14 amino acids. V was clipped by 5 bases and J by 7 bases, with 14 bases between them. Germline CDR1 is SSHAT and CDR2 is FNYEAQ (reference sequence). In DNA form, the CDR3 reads TGTGCCAGCAGCCGGGACCTAAAGGACGGGGAGCTGTTTTTT. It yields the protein CASSRDLKDGELFF.

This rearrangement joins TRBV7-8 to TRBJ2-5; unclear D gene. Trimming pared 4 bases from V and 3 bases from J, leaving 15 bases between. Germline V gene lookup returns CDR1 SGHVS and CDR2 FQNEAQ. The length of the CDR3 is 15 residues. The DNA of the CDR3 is TGTGCCAGCAGCTCCGGGTTGAGCGTTAAAGAGACCCAGTACTTC. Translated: CASSSGLSVKETQYF.

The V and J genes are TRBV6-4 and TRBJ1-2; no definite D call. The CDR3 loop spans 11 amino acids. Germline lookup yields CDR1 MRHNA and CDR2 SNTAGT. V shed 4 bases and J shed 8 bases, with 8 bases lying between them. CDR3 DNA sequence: TGTGCCAGCAGTGGGCCCTCCGGCTACACCTTC. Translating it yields CASSGPSGYTF.

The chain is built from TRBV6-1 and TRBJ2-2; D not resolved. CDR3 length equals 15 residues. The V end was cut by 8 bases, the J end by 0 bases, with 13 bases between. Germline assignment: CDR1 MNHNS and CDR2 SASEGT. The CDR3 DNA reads TGTGCCAGCTCCCCTATGGGGACGAACACCGGGGAGCTGTTTTTT. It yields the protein CASSPMGTNTGELFF.

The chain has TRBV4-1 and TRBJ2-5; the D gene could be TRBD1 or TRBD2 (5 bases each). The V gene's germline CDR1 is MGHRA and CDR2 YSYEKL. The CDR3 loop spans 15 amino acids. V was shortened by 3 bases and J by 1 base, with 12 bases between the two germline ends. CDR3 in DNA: TGCGCCAGCAGCCATCCTTTCGGGGCCCAAGAGACCCAGTACTTC. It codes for CASSHPFGAQETQYF.

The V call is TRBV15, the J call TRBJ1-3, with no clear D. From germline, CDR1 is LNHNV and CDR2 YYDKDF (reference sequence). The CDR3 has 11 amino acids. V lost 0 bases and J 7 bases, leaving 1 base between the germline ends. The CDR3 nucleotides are TGTGCCACCAGCAGAGAGAACACCATATATTTT. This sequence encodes CATSRENTIYF.

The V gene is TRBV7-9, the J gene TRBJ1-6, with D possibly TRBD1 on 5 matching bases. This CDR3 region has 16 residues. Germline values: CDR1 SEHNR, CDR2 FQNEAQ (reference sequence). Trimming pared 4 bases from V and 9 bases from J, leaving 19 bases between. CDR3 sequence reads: CASSSTLGRGLSPLHF. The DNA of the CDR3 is TGTGCCAGCAGCTCGACCTTGGGGAGGGGTCTTTCACCCCTCCACTTT.

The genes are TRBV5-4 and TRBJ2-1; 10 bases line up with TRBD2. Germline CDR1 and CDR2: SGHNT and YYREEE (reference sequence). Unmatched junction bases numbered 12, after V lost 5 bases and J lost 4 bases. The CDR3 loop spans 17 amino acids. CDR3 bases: TGTGCCAGCAGGGGAGCGGGAGGGCCAAAACAGTACAATGAGCAGTTCTTC. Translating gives CASRGAGGPKQYNEQFF.

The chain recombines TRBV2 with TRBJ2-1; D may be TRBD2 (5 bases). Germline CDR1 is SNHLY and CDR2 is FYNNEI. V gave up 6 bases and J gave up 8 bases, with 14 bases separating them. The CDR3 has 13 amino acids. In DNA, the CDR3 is TGTGCCAGCAGCCAGGAGGATCGGGATGAGCAGTTCTTC. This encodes CASSQEDRDEQFF. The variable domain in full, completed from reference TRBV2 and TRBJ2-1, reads EPEVTQTPSHQVTQMGQEVILRCVPISNHLYFYWYRQILGQKVEFLVSFYNNEISEKSEIFDDQFSVERPDGSNFTLKIRSTKLEDSAMYFCASSQEDRDEQFFGPGTRLTVL.

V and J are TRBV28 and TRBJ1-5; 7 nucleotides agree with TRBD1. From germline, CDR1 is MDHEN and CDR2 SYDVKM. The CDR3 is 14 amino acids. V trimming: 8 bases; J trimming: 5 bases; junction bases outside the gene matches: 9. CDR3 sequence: CASLEGALHQPQHF. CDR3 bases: TGTGCCAGCCTGGAGGGGGCGCTGCATCAGCCCCAGCATTTT.

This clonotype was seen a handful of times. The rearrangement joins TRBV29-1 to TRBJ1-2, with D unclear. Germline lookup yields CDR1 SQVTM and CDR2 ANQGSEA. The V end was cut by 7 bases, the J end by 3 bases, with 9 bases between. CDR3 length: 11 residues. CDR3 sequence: CSDHGYYGYTF. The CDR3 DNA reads TGCAGCGACCACGGGTACTATGGCTACACCTTC.

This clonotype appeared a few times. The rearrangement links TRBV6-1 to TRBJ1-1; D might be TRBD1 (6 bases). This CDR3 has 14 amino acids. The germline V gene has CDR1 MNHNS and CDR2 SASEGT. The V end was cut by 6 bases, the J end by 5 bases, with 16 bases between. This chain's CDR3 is CASRGGGQMTEAFF. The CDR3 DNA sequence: TGTGCCAGCAGGGGAGGGGGGCAGATGACTGAAGCTTTCTTT.

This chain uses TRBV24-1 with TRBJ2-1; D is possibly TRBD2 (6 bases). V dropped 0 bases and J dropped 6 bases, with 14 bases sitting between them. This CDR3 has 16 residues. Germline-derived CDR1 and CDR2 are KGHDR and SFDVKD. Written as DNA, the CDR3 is TGTGCCACCAGTGATTTGTCTAGCGAACCCTCCAATGAGCAGTTCTTC. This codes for CATSDLSSEPSNEQFF.